The entry below describes one TCR beta chain. As yet, its antigen is unknown. Trimming took 6 bases from V and 2 from J, leaving 12 bases between them. Germline V gene data show CDR1 as WSHSY and CDR2 as SAAADI. The CDR3 covers 14 residues. The PCR made use of 60 Vbeta and 13 Jbeta primers. Using immunoSEQ multiplex PCR, the repertoire was profiled, and TCRdb retains in-frame clones only, with some absent. Among fewer than 350,000 clones listed, around nine tenths were seen once. This sample was taken from a study of cytomegalovirus exposure and HLA in healthy donors. Turning to the study itself: Drawn from HLA-typed donors, some 80 million unique TCRs were held in an early data release.

Findings and caveats of the study: Analysis performed later found about 18,000 TCR beta sequences associated with HLA alleles at 0.05 false discovery rate. According to a later analysis, donors in an Asian-associated ancestry cluster reportedly had fewer N-insertions than the roughly 670-donor mean. According to an earlier analysis, most TCR beta V segments yielded productive rearrangements about 90% or about 30% of the time.

The chain carries TRBV10-2 and TRBJ2-3; no definite D call. The specimen was PBMCs. The sequence was collected from a woman in her late teens or twenties in good health and CMV-seronegative. The CDR3 region is CASREQILTDTQYF. The CDR3 DNA is TGCGCCAGCAGGGAACAGATCCTCACAGATACGCAGTATTTT.